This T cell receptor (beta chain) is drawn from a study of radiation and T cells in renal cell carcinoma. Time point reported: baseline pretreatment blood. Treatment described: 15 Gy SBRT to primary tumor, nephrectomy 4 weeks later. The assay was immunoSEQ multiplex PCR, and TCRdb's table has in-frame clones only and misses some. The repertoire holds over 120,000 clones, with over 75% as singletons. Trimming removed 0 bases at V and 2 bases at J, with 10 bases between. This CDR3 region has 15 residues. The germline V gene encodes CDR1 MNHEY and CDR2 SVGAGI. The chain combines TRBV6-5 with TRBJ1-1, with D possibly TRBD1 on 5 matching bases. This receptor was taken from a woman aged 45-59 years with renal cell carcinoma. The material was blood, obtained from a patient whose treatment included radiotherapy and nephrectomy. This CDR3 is CASSYSVTANTEAFF. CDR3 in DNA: TGTGCCAGCAGTTACTCGGTGACAGCAAACACTGAAGCTTTCTTT.